The 5 T cell receptor beta chains given below trace back to one sample, sequenced in a study of cytomegalovirus exposure and HLA in healthy donors. In the PCR, 60 Vbeta and 13 Jbeta primers were used. TCRdb keeps only in-frame clones here, not all; method: immunoSEQ multiplex PCR. The profile shows fewer than 350,000 clones, roughly 90% of them singletons. Sequenced: PBMCs. These TCRs come from a woman aged 18-29 years in good health and CMV-seronegative.

This sequence joins TRBV2 and TRBJ2-7; TRBD1 might be the D (5 bases). The germline V and J ends were trimmed by 3 bases and 5 bases, with 23 bases remaining between them. Germline V gene sequence: CDR1 SNHLY, CDR2 FYNNEI. CDR3 size: 17 residues. CDR3 DNA: TGTGCCAGCAGTGATGGGGCCGAACTAAGGGATTTCGACGAGCAGTACTTC. Its protein product is CASSDGAELRDFDEQYF.

CDR3: CASSEEDSSGANVLTF. Here the CDR3 DNA reads TGTGCCAGCAGTGAAGAGGACAGCTCTGGGGCCAACGTCCTGACTTTC. The chain uses TRBV6-1 and TRBJ2-6; possible D gene TRBD1, 6 bases. The CDR3 is 16 residues long. CDR1 is MNHNS, CDR2 SASEGT, per germline. V was shortened by 1 base and J by 0 bases, with 7 bases between the two germline ends.

J is TRBJ1-3 and V is TRBV19; TRBD1 is a possible D gene (6 bases). The V gene's germline CDR1 is LNHDA and CDR2 SQIVND (reference sequence). V was clipped by 7 bases and J by 0 bases, with 16 bases between them. This CDR3 has 16 amino acids. The CDR3 sequence: CASKETGLSSGNTIYF. The CDR3 DNA reads TGTGCCAGTAAGGAGACAGGCCTATCCTCTGGAAACACCATATATTTT.

This clone was recorded once. The chain carries TRBV18 and TRBJ2-5; the match to TRBD2 covers 15 bases. The CDR3 has 18 residues. Looked up from germline, CDR1 is KGHSH and CDR2 is LQKENI. V trimming: 3 bases; J trimming: 1 base; junction bases outside the gene matches: 6. CDR3 in DNA: TGTGCCAGCTCACCGGGACTAGCGGGGGGTTACCTCCAAGAGACCCAGTACTTC. Protein sequence: CASSPGLAGGYLQETQYF.

The chain joins TRBV5-6 to TRBJ2-7, with D perhaps matching TRBD2 (7 bases). The CDR3 is 15 amino acids. The germline CDR1 and CDR2 sequences are SGHDT and YYEEEE. The V end lost 5 bases, the J end lost 0 bases, and 15 bases lay between the germline ends. The CDR3 DNA reads TGTGCCAGCAGGGTTGCGGGGGCCGTCTCCTACGAGCAGTACTTC. It is translated as CASRVAGAVSYEQYF.